These 19 T cell receptor beta chains originate from one sample sequenced in a study of cytomegalovirus exposure and HLA in healthy donors. Both 60 Vbeta primers and 13 Jbeta primers went into the PCR. The data were produced by immunoSEQ multiplex PCR, yet TCRdb's version contains in-frame clones alone and is incomplete. Of 110,000 to 150,000 clones detected, approximately 80% appear once; the ten largest clones hold around 2.9%. Sequenced sample: PBMCs. The receptors shown here come from a female donor in good health and CMV-seronegative.

J is TRBJ2-7 and V is TRBV6-6; D is possibly TRBD2 (6 bases). The V end was cut by 10 bases, the J end by 5 bases, with 18 bases between. The CDR3 has 13 residues. CDR1 is MNHNY, CDR2 SVGAGI, per germline (reference sequence). The CDR3: CATRRGNIDEQYF. The CDR3 nucleotides are TGTGCCACCCGACGGGGGAATATCGACGAGCAGTACTTC.

V usage is TRBV11-3 and J usage is TRBJ2-1, with D maybe TRBD2 (6 bases). The germline CDR1 and CDR2 sequences are SGHNT and YENEEA. V dropped 10 bases and J dropped 6 bases, with 19 bases sitting between them. The CDR3 contains 14 residues. CDR3: CATSIGGERNEQFF. The DNA of the CDR3 is TGTGCCACCTCGATCGGGGGTGAGCGCAATGAGCAGTTCTTC.

V is TRBV5-1 and J is TRBJ1-2, with a weak D call TRBD1 (6 bases). The CDR3 runs 14 residues. The germline V gene has CDR1 SGHRS and CDR2 YFSETQ. Trimming cost V 4 bases and J 0 bases, with 10 bases left between them. The CDR3 spells CASSHGTPNYGYTF. CDR3 in DNA: TGCGCCAGCAGCCACGGGACACCTAACTATGGCTACACCTTC.

V and J are TRBV5-8 and TRBJ1-5; TRBD1 matches at 8 bases. This CDR3 spans 15 amino acids. The germline CDR1 and CDR2 sequences are SGHTS and YDEGEE. V dropped 2 bases and J dropped 5; count of bases not matched to a gene: 6. Here the CDR3 reads CASSFITGGDQPQHF. CDR3 DNA sequence: TGTGCCAGCAGCTTTATAACAGGGGGTGATCAGCCCCAGCATTTT.

This chain links TRBV10-2 with TRBJ1-4; D is ambiguous. Germline CDR1 and CDR2: WSHSY and SAAADI. There are 15 residues in the CDR3. Trimming pared 5 bases from V and 7 bases from J, leaving 17 bases between. In nucleotides, the CDR3 is TGCGCCAGCAGTTCCAATACCCAGGCGGGTGAAAAACTGTTTTTT. This sequence encodes CASSSNTQAGEKLFF.

V gene TRBV7-9 combines with J gene TRBJ1-1; the D gene is possibly TRBD1 (5 bases). CDR3 length equals 15 residues. V lost 5 bases to trimming and J lost 3 bases, with 16 bases between them. Germline V gives CDR1 SEHNR, CDR2 FQNEAQ (reference sequence). CDR3 loop: CASSNSGAGDTEAFF. In DNA form, the CDR3 reads TGTGCCAGCAGCAACTCCGGGGCGGGGGACACTGAAGCTTTCTTT.

The V call is TRBV2, the J call TRBJ1-6; no clear D. Trimming took 4 bases from V and 7 from J, leaving 8 bases between them. CDR1 and CDR2 (germline): SNHLY, FYNNEI. CDR3 length equals 13 residues. CDR3 sequence reads: CASSVYQNSPLHF. The CDR3 region has the DNA TGTGCCAGCAGTGTGTATCAGAATTCACCCCTCCACTTT.

The count of this clone is one. The rearrangement links TRBV28 to TRBJ2-4; 7 bases are shared with TRBD1. CDR3 size: 24 residues. J lost 0 bases, V lost 2 bases, and 28 bases had no gene match. In germline, CDR1 is MDHEN, CDR2 SYDVKM. The CDR3 region has the DNA TGTGCCAGCAGTTTAGGGACAGCGGAGCCAAGGATTATCTACAACAGCGGAGCCAAAAACATTCAGTACTTC. Its protein is CASSLGTAEPRIIYNSGAKNIQYF.

V is TRBV30 and J is TRBJ1-5; 8 nucleotides match TRBD1. The V segment lost 0 bases and the J segment 6 bases; nucleotides outside the gene matches: 7. This CDR3 is built from 15 residues. Germline V gene data show CDR1 as GTSNPN and CDR2 as SVGIG (reference sequence). This chain's CDR3 is CAWSVRGQGGQPQHF. The CDR3 nucleotides read TGTGCCTGGAGTGTACGAGGACAGGGAGGTCAGCCCCAGCATTTT.

This sequence joins TRBV5-1 and TRBJ2-2, with D maybe TRBD1 (5 bases). Germline assignment: CDR1 SGHRS and CDR2 YFSETQ. The CDR3 covers 14 residues. V was pared by 0 bases and J by 8 bases, with 11 bases between. For the CDR3, the DNA is TGCGCCAGCAGCTTGGAGGCAGGGATAGGGGAGCTGTTTTTT. Protein sequence: CASSLEAGIGELFF.

CDR3 sequence (DNA): TGTGCCAGCAGCTTAGAACGGGACTCTTGGTTCTTC. It translates to CASSLERDSWFF. The V gene is TRBV7-9, the J gene TRBJ2-1; TRBD2 is a possible D gene (6 bases). CDR1 is SEHNR and CDR2 is FQNEAQ in the germline V gene (reference sequence). V was trimmed by 1 base and J by 15 bases, leaving 13 bases between them. The CDR3 sequence is 12 residues long. The full variable domain, completed using reference TRBV7-9 and TRBJ2-1, is DTGVSQNPRHKITKRGQNVTFRCDPISEHNRLYWYRQTLGQGPEFLTYFQNEAQLEKSRLLSDRFSAERPKGSFSTLEIQRTEQGDSAMYLCASSLERDSWFFGPGTRLTVL.

This clone has only a few counts. The chain combines TRBV5-5 with TRBJ2-7, with 7 positions matching TRBD1. The germline V gene encodes CDR1 SGHKS and CDR2 YYEKEE (reference sequence). The CDR3 loop spans 15 amino acids. J was trimmed by 0 bases and V by 4 bases; bases with no gene match: 7. The CDR3 here is CASSQARGSSYEQYF. CDR3 DNA sequence: TGTGCCAGCAGCCAGGCCAGGGGGAGCTCCTACGAGCAGTACTTC.

CDR3 amino acids: CASTQTSPSTDTQYF. The CDR3 nucleotides are TGTGCCAGCACCCAGACTAGCCCTAGCACAGATACGCAGTATTTT. The rearrangement uses TRBV28 and TRBJ2-3, with 7 bases fitting TRBD2. The length of the CDR3 is 15 residues. Germline values: CDR1 MDHEN, CDR2 SYDVKM. Trimming cost V 7 bases and J 0 bases; bases outside gene matches: 7.

Here the CDR3 DNA reads TGTGCCAGCAGTGAGCCCGGGACAGGGTCCTACAATGAGCAGTTCTTC. The encoded protein is CASSEPGTGSYNEQFF. The rearrangement links TRBV6-1 to TRBJ2-1, with 9 bases identical to TRBD1. Trimming took 3 bases from V and 1 from J; bases not matched to a gene: 4. The germline CDR1 and CDR2 sequences are MNHNS and SASEGT. This CDR3 is built from 16 residues.

This rearrangement joins TRBV10-3 to TRBJ2-1, with TRBD1 as a possible D gene (5 bases). Germline lookup yields CDR1 ENHRY and CDR2 SYGVKD. Trimming shortened V by 0 bases and J by 2 bases, and 17 bases separated the two germline ends. The CDR3 loop spans 18 amino acids. CDR3 sequence reads: CAISESVQSSGPYNEQFF. CDR3 DNA: TGTGCCATCAGTGAGTCGGTCCAATCTTCAGGGCCCTACAATGAGCAGTTCTTC.

Only one count was recorded for this clone. A read error may account for a junction end that differs from germline. The V and J genes are TRBV7-9 and TRBJ2-7; tentatively, D is TRBD1 or TRBD2 (5 bases each). CDR1 is SEHNR and CDR2 is FQNEAQ in the germline V gene (reference sequence). The CDR3 runs to 12 residues. The CDR3, as DNA: TGTTCCAGCGGAGACCAGGGTTTCGAGCAGTACTTC. It yields the protein CSSGDQGFEQYF.

This clone has only a few counts. The genes are TRBV10-3 and TRBJ2-3; a possible D gene is TRBD1 (5 bases). Trimming shortened V by 0 bases and J by 6 bases, and 13 bases separated the two germline ends. CDR1 is ENHRY and CDR2 is SYGVKD in the germline V gene. The CDR3 extends over 15 amino acids. The CDR3 DNA reads TGTGCCATCAGTGAGTCCAGGACATCTGAGGATACGCAGTATTTT. Translating gives CAISESRTSEDTQYF.

V and J are TRBV19 and TRBJ1-4; 7 nucleotides agree with TRBD1. The CDR3 covers 16 residues. V gave up 3 bases and J gave up 4 bases; unmatched junction bases: 8. Looked up from germline, CDR1 is LNHDA and CDR2 is SQIVND (reference sequence). The CDR3 loop reads CASSIGVGGGNEKLFF. CDR3 nucleotides: TGTGCCAGTAGTATTGGAGTAGGGGGCGGTAATGAAAAACTGTTTTTT.

The genes are TRBV9 and TRBJ2-7, with TRBD2 matching over 10 bases. Germline assignment: CDR1 SGDLS and CDR2 YYNGEE. Trimming took 1 base from V and 0 from J; bases not matched to a gene: 4. The CDR3 is 16 amino acids. The CDR3 nucleotides are TGTGCCAGCAGCGTAACCCCTAGCGGGGGCTCCTACGAGCAGTACTTC. Encoded protein: CASSVTPSGGSYEQYF.